A selection of T cell receptor beta chains follows, all from one sample in a study of blood T cell repertoires in COVID-19. Data came from immunoSEQ multiplex PCR; TCRdb stores just in-frame clones and leaves some out. The table shows fewer than 150,000 clones, with about 89% occurring only once. Sequencing was performed on peripheral blood. These receptors all come from a woman in her sixties or seventies with acute or convalescent COVID-19. CDR3s include the opening cysteine and the closing phenylalanine or tryptophan. The D gene is left open where the match is weak. Clone size is stated in some rows and not others, as once, few, many or a class when expanded.

j_call: TRBJ2-3; v_call: TRBV28; d_call: -; clone_size: -; cdr3_aa: CASSLRQGGTDTQYF; cdr3_nt: TGTGCCAGCAGTTTGAGGCAGGGTGGCACAGATACGCAGTATTTT
j_call: TRBJ2-4; v_call: TRBV7-9; d_call: -; clone_size: -; cdr3_aa: CASSFQGNIQYF; cdr3_nt: TGTGCCAGCAGCTTTCAGGGAAACATTCAGTACTTC
j_call: TRBJ2-3; v_call: TRBV5-1; d_call: TRBD2; clone_size: -; cdr3_aa: CASSLQRGVPDTQYF; cdr3_nt: TGCGCCAGCAGCTTGCAGCGGGGGGTCCCAGATACGCAGTATTTT
j_call: TRBJ1-2; v_call: TRBV28; d_call: -; clone_size: -; cdr3_aa: CASSPSWSGYTF; cdr3_nt: TGTGCCAGCAGTCCCTCATGGAGTGGCTACACCTTC
j_call: TRBJ2-5; v_call: TRBV3-1/TRBV3-2; d_call: TRBD2; clone_size: -; cdr3_aa: CASSFYSGGGETQYF; cdr3_nt: TGTGCCAGCAGCTTCTATAGCGGGGGTGGAGAGACCCAGTACTTC
j_call: TRBJ2-3; v_call: TRBV20-1; d_call: -; clone_size: -; cdr3_aa: CSASQGLTDTQYF; cdr3_nt: TGCAGTGCTAGTCAGGGGTTGACAGATACGCAGTATTTT
j_call: TRBJ2-2; v_call: TRBV28; d_call: TRBD1; clone_size: once; cdr3_aa: CASHRTGDVTGELFF; cdr3_nt: TGTGCCAGCCACAGGACAGGGGATGTCACCGGGGAGCTGTTTTTT
j_call: TRBJ2-5; v_call: TRBV7-2; d_call: -; clone_size: -; cdr3_aa: CASSLGRGTVKETQYF; cdr3_nt: TGTGCCAGCAGCCTCGGACGGGGTACGGTTAAAGAGACCCAGTACTTC
j_call: TRBJ2-1; v_call: TRBV2; d_call: -; clone_size: -; cdr3_aa: CASSGGDRENNEQFF; cdr3_nt: TGTGCCAGCAGCGGGGGGGACAGGGAAAACAATGAGCAGTTCTTC
j_call: TRBJ1-2; v_call: TRBV6-1; d_call: TRBD1; clone_size: -; cdr3_aa: CASSVGRGMVNYGYTF; cdr3_nt: TGTGCCAGCAGTGTGGGCAGGGGGATGGTAAACTATGGCTACACCTTC
j_call: TRBJ1-6; v_call: TRBV2; d_call: -; clone_size: -; cdr3_aa: CASSYGQRNSPLHF; cdr3_nt: TGTGCCAGCAGTTACGGACAGCGAAATTCACCCCTCCACTTT
j_call: TRBJ1-3; v_call: TRBV5-8; d_call: TRBD1; clone_size: -; cdr3_aa: CASSRRQGSSGNTIYF; cdr3_nt: TGTGCCAGCAGCAGAAGACAGGGAAGCTCTGGAAACACCATATATTTT
j_call: TRBJ1-6; v_call: TRBV28; d_call: TRBD1; clone_size: few; cdr3_aa: CAGRTGYSPLHF; cdr3_nt: TGTGCCGGAAGGACAGGTTATTCACCCCTCCACTTT
j_call: TRBJ1-1; v_call: TRBV2; d_call: -; clone_size: -; cdr3_aa: CASSISGGNTEAFF; cdr3_nt: TGTGCCAGCAGTATCTCGGGGGGGAACACTGAAGCTTTCTTT
j_call: TRBJ2-2; v_call: TRBV7-9; d_call: TRBD2; clone_size: -; cdr3_aa: CASSLTGGGQVGELFF; cdr3_nt: TGTGCCAGCAGCCTGACTGGCGGGGGGCAGGTCGGGGAGCTGTTTTTT
j_call: TRBJ1-5; v_call: TRBV6-5; d_call: -; clone_size: -; cdr3_aa: CANSPGGGSLQPQHF; cdr3_nt: TGTGCCAACAGCCCGGGGGGGGGTTCGCTTCAGCCCCAGCATTTT
j_call: TRBJ1-1; v_call: TRBV3-1/TRBV3-2; d_call: -; clone_size: -; cdr3_aa: CASSQRQGKAFF; cdr3_nt: TGTGCCAGCAGCCAACGGCAGGGCAAAGCTTTCTTT
j_call: TRBJ1-6; v_call: TRBV28; d_call: TRBD1; clone_size: few; cdr3_aa: CASISGTGYSPLHF; cdr3_nt: TGTGCCAGCATTTCAGGGACAGGGTATTCACCCCTCCACTTT
j_call: TRBJ1-4; v_call: TRBV3-1/TRBV3-2; d_call: TRBD1; clone_size: -; cdr3_aa: CASSQTGSGEKLFF; cdr3_nt: TGTGCCAGCAGCCAGACAGGGAGTGGCGAAAAACTGTTTTTT
j_call: TRBJ2-3; v_call: TRBV7-6; d_call: -; clone_size: -; cdr3_aa: CASSLFSDSGDTQYF; cdr3_nt: TGTGCCAGCAGCTTATTCTCTGACAGTGGAGATACGCAGTATTTT
j_call: TRBJ1-1; v_call: TRBV29-1; d_call: TRBD1; clone_size: -; cdr3_aa: CSAPQGQMNTEAFF; cdr3_nt: TGCAGCGCACCCCAGGGACAGATGAACACTGAAGCTTTCTTT
j_call: TRBJ1-1; v_call: TRBV29-1; d_call: -; clone_size: once; cdr3_aa: CSASTGMNTEAFF; cdr3_nt: TGCAGCGCGTCTACAGGTATGAACACTGAAGCTTTCTTT
j_call: TRBJ1-5; v_call: TRBV2; d_call: -; clone_size: -; cdr3_aa: CASSPTRLGYSNQPQHF; cdr3_nt: TGTGCCAGCAGTCCCACCAGGCTCGGTTATAGCAATCAGCCCCAGCATTTT
j_call: TRBJ2-7; v_call: TRBV29-1; d_call: -; clone_size: once; cdr3_aa: CSVESPVGGGYF; cdr3_nt: TGCAGCGTTGAATCCCCAGTGGGGGGAGGGTACTTC
j_call: TRBJ1-2; v_call: TRBV6-6; d_call: -; clone_size: -; cdr3_aa: CASSPVAGLGYGYTF; cdr3_nt: TGTGCCAGCAGCCCGGTGGCGGGCTTGGGCTATGGCTACACCTTC
j_call: TRBJ1-5; v_call: TRBV15; d_call: -; clone_size: -; cdr3_aa: CATSRRRGRGGRISNQPQHF; cdr3_nt: TGTGCCACCAGCAGACGGCGCGGAAGGGGGGGTCGAATTAGCAATCAGCCCCAGCATTTT
j_call: TRBJ2-3; v_call: TRBV30; d_call: -; clone_size: -; cdr3_aa: CAWSVVGGADTQYF; cdr3_nt: TGTGCCTGGAGTGTAGTAGGGGGGGCAGATACGCAGTATTTT
j_call: TRBJ1-1; v_call: TRBV14; d_call: -; clone_size: -; cdr3_aa: CASSQTGLNTEAFF; cdr3_nt: TGTGCCAGCAGCCAAACAGGGTTGAACACTGAAGCTTTCTTT
j_call: TRBJ2-1; v_call: TRBV9; d_call: TRBD2; clone_size: -; cdr3_aa: CASSVDLAGMDEQFF; cdr3_nt: TGTGCCAGCAGCGTAGATCTAGCGGGGATGGATGAGCAGTTCTTC
j_call: TRBJ1-1; v_call: TRBV28; d_call: TRBD1; clone_size: -; cdr3_aa: CASSLGQGVGFF; cdr3_nt: TGTGCCAGCAGTTTAGGGCAGGGGGTGGGTTTCTTT
j_call: TRBJ1-1; v_call: TRBV10-3; d_call: TRBD1; clone_size: -; cdr3_aa: CAVRGGQGRPEAFF; cdr3_nt: TGTGCCGTCAGAGGGGGACAGGGGAGACCTGAAGCTTTCTTT
j_call: TRBJ2-5; v_call: TRBV19; d_call: TRBD2; clone_size: -; cdr3_aa: CASSLRSGVDAWETQYF; cdr3_nt: TGTGCCAGTAGCCTACGGAGCGGGGTAGATGCGTGGGAGACCCAGTACTTC
j_call: TRBJ2-7; v_call: TRBV7-9; d_call: TRBD2; clone_size: -; cdr3_aa: CASSSSTSAGYEQYF; cdr3_nt: TGTGCCAGCAGCTCCTCGACTAGCGCCGGCTACGAGCAGTACTTC
j_call: TRBJ1-1; v_call: TRBV7-9; d_call: -; clone_size: -; cdr3_aa: CASSPRDNVNTEAFF; cdr3_nt: TGTGCCAGCAGCCCTCGGGACAACGTCAACACTGAAGCTTTCTTT
j_call: TRBJ1-5; v_call: TRBV12-3/TRBV12-4; d_call: -; clone_size: -; cdr3_aa: CASSASGNQPQHF; cdr3_nt: TGTGCCAGCAGTGCCTCAGGCAATCAGCCCCAGCATTTT
j_call: TRBJ2-2; v_call: TRBV5-1; d_call: -; clone_size: -; cdr3_aa: CASSFTEIANTGELFF; cdr3_nt: TGCGCCAGCAGCTTTACAGAGATCGCGAACACCGGGGAGCTGTTTTTT
j_call: TRBJ2-6; v_call: TRBV6-5; d_call: -; clone_size: -; cdr3_aa: CASSSTGGSGANVLTF; cdr3_nt: TGTGCCAGCAGTTCCACAGGCGGCTCTGGGGCCAACGTCCTGACTTTC
j_call: TRBJ2-2; v_call: TRBV5-5; d_call: TRBD1; clone_size: -; cdr3_aa: CASSLRQGVDTGELFF; cdr3_nt: TGTGCCAGCAGCTTGAGACAGGGAGTGGACACCGGGGAGCTGTTTTTT